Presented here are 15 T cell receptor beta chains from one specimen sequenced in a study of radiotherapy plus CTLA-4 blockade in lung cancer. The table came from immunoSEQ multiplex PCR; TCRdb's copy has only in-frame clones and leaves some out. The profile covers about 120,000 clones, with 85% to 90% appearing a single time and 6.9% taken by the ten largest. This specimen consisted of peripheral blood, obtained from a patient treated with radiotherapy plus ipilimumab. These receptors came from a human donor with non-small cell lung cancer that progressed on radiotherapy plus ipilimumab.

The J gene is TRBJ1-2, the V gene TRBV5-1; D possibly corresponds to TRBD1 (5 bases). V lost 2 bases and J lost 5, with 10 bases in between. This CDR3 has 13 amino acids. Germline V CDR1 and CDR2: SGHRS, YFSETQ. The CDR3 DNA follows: TGCGCCAGCAGCTTTGGCCAGGGATATGGCTACACCTTC. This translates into CASSFGQGYGYTF. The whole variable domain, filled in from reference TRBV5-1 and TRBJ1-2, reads KAGVTQTPRYLIKTRGQQVTLSCSPISGHRSVSWYQQTPGQGLQFLFEYFSETQRNKGNFPGRFSGRQFSNSRSEMNVSTLELGDSALYLCASSFGQGYGYTFGSGTRLTVV.

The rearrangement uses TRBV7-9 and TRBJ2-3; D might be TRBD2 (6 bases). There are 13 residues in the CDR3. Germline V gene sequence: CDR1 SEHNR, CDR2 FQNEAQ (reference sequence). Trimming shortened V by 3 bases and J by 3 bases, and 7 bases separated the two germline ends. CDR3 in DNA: TGTGCCAGCAGCTTTGGAGGGACAGATACGCAGTATTTT. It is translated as CASSFGGTDTQYF.

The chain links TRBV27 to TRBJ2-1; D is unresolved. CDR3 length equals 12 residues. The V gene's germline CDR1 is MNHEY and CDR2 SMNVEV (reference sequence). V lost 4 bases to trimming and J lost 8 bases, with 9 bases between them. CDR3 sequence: CASSSWPDEQFF. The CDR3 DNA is TGTGCCAGCAGTTCCTGGCCGGATGAGCAGTTCTTC.

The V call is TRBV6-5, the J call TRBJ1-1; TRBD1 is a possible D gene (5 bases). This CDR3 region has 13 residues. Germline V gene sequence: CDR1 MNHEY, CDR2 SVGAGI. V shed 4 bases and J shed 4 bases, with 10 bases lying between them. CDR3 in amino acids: CASSSGRSTEAFF. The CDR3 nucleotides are TGTGCCAGCAGTTCGGGACGGTCCACTGAAGCTTTCTTT.

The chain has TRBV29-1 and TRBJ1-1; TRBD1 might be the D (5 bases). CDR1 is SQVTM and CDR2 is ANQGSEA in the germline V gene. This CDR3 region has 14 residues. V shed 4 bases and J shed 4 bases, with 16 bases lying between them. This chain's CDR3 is CSVGGISVVTEAFF. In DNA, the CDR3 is TGCAGCGTTGGGGGGATTTCGGTGGTCACTGAAGCTTTCTTT.

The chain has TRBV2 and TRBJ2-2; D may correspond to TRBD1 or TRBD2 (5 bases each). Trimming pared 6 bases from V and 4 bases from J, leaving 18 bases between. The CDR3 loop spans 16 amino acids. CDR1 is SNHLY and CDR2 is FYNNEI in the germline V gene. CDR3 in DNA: TGTGCCAGCAGGGAACCAGGGATGGGGAGCACCGGGGAGCTGTTTTTT. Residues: CASREPGMGSTGELFF.

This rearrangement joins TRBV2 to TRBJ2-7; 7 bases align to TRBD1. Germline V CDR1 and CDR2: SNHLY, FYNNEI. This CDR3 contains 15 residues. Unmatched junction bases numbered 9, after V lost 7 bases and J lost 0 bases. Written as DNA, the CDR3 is TGTGCCAGCAACGAACAGGGGCCGGGCTCCTACGAGCAGTACTTC. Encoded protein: CASNEQGPGSYEQYF.

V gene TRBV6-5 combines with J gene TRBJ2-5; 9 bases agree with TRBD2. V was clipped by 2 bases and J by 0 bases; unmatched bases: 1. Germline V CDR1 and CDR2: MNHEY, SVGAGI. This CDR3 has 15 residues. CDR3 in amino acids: CASSYRTSDQETQYF. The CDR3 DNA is TGTGCCAGCAGTTACCGGACTAGCGACCAAGAGACCCAGTACTTC.

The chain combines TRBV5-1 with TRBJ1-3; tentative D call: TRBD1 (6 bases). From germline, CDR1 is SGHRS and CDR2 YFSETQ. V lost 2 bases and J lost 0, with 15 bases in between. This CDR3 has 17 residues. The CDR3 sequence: CASSFGGQGNSGNTIYF. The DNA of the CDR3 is TGCGCCAGCAGCTTTGGGGGCCAGGGGAACTCTGGAAACACCATATATTTT.

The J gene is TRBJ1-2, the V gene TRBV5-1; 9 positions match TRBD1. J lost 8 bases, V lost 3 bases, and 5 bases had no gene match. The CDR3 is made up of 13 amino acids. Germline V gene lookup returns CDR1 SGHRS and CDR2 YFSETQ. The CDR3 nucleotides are TGCGCCAGCAGCTACGGACAGGGGATAGGCTACACCTTC. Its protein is CASSYGQGIGYTF.

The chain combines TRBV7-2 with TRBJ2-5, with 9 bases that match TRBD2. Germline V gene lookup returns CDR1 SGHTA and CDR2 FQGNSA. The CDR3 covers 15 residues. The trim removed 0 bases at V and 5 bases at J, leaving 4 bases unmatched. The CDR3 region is CASSLASGSFETQYF. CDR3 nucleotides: TGTGCCAGCAGCTTAGCTAGCGGGAGTTTTGAGACCCAGTACTTC.

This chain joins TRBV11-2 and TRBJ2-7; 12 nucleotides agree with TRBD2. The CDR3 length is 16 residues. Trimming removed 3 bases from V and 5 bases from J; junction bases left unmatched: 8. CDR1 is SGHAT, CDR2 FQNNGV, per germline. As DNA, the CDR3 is TGTGCCAGCAGCTTCCTGACTAGCGGGAGATATAACGAGCAGTACTTC. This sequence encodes CASSFLTSGRYNEQYF. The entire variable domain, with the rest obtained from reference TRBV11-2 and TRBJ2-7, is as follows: EAGVAQSPRYKIIEKRQSVAFWCNPISGHATLYWYQQILGQGPKLLIQFQNNGVVDDSQLPKDRFSAERLKGVDSTLKIQPAKLEDSAVYLCASSFLTSGRYNEQYFGPGTRLTVT.

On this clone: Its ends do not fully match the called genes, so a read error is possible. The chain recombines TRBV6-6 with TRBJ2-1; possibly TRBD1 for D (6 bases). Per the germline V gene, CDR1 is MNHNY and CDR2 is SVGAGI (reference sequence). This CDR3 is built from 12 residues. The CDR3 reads CASSYPQGNTLF. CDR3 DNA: TGTGCCAGCAGTTACCCCCAGGGGAATACCCTCTTC.

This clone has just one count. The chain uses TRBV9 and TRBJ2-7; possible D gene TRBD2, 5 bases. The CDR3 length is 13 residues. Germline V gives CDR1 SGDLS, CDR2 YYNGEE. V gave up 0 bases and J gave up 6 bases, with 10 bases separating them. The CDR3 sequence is CASSVAGGGEQYF. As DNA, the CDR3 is TGTGCCAGCAGCGTAGCTGGAGGAGGCGAGCAGTACTTC.

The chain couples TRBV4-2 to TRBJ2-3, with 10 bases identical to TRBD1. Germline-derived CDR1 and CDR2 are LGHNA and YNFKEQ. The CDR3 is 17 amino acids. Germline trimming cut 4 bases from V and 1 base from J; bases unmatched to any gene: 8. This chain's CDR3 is CASSPLSGTGGTDTQYF. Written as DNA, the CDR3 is TGTGCCAGCAGCCCTCTCTCCGGGACAGGGGGCACAGATACGCAGTATTTT.